This T cell receptor (beta chain) was sequenced for a study of blood T cell repertoires in COVID-19. Study context: Whether acute or convalescent, the COVID-19 samples came from the United States, Italy and Spain.

CDR1 and CDR2 (germline): MNHEY, SVGAGI. Trimming shortened V by 6 bases and J by 6 bases, and 14 bases separated the two germline ends. The CDR3 runs 13 residues. Assay used: immunoSEQ multiplex PCR; TCRdb lists only in-frame clones, some missing. This sample has about 190,000 clones, with about four fifths found just once. Sequencing used peripheral blood. This TCR came from a woman in her 70s with active or convalescent COVID-19. V usage is TRBV6-5 and J usage is TRBJ1-1; D unresolved. The DNA of the CDR3 is TGTGCCAGCAGCTTACCAAACGACTCTGAAGCTTTCTTT. Translating it yields CASSLPNDSEAFF.